There are a few counts of the clone carrying this T cell receptor (beta chain). What it binds is not known. The data stem from a study of T cells after yellow fever vaccination. Study-wide context: Fractions of limited cellularity were prepared by means of SMART-Seq v4 Ultra Low Input.

General study results and limits: Abundant clonotypes from the bulk population could contaminate FACS-sorted repertoires. The booster response re-showed most primary clones: approximately 95% CD4, around 90% CD8.

TCRdb recomputed calls from the 5' RACE reads with MiXCR, one row per CDR3 protein. The table includes approximately 510,000 distinct CDR3 sequences, just over 20% detected once. The TCR was taken from a man aged 18 to 30 who received the YFV17D yellow fever vaccine. The sample here was PBMCs, taken about 20 days after the first yellow fever vaccination.

In DNA form, the CDR3 reads TGTGCCAGCAGTTACGGAGACAGGACCGGGGTGCCCCAGCATTTT. This gives the protein CASSYGDRTGVPQHF. The gene calls are TRBV6-5 and TRBJ1-5, with D tentatively TRBD1 (6 bases). From germline, CDR1 is MNHEY and CDR2 SVGAGI. This CDR3 has 15 amino acids. Trimming cost V 2 bases and J 9 bases, with 17 bases left between them.